Shown below are 3 T cell receptor beta chains from a single sample sequenced in a study of CD8 T cells in Susac syndrome. With random hexamers, reverse transcription was performed on about 0.5 to 1 ug of RNA. TCRdb reanalysed the immunoSEQ multiplex PCR reads using MiXCR and keeps one entry per CDR3 protein. The profile shows about 180,000 distinct CDR3 sequences, around 94% of them singletons. Sequenced sample: CD4+ T cells from PBMCs. The receptors shown here come from a human donor with Susac syndrome.

The chain couples TRBV7-9 to TRBJ1-1; no clear D gene. CDR3 length: 14 amino acids. V lost 1 base and J lost 2, with 8 bases in between. Per the germline V gene, CDR1 is SEHNR and CDR2 is FQNEAQ (reference sequence). Here the CDR3 DNA reads TGTGCCAGCAGCTTAGTGGGCAGAAACACTGAAGCTTTCTTT. It encodes CASSLVGRNTEAFF.

The chain combines TRBV30 with TRBJ1-6, with D perhaps matching TRBD1 (5 bases). The CDR3 runs to 13 residues. V lost 3 bases to trimming and J lost 7 bases, with 10 bases between them. CDR1 is GTSNPN and CDR2 is SVGIG in the germline V gene (reference sequence). This CDR3 is CAWSPGDNSPLHF. CDR3 coding DNA: TGTGCCTGGAGCCCTGGGGACAATTCACCCCTCCACTTT. The full variable domain, rest sourced from reference TRBV30 and TRBJ1-6, is SQTIHQWPATLVQPVGSPLSLECTVEGTSNPNLYWYRQAAGRGLQLLFYSVGIGQISSEVPQNLSASRPQDRQFILSSKKLLLSDSGFYLCAWSPGDNSPLHFGNGTRLTVT.

The CDR3 loop reads CASSPWQETQYF. The CDR3 DNA follows: TGTGCCAGCAGCCCTTGGCAAGAGACCCAGTACTTC. V usage is TRBV7-2 and J usage is TRBJ2-5; the D is unclear. The CDR3 is 12 amino acids. V was trimmed by 5 bases and J by 2 bases, leaving 6 bases between them. CDR1 is SGHTA and CDR2 is FQGNSA in the germline V gene.